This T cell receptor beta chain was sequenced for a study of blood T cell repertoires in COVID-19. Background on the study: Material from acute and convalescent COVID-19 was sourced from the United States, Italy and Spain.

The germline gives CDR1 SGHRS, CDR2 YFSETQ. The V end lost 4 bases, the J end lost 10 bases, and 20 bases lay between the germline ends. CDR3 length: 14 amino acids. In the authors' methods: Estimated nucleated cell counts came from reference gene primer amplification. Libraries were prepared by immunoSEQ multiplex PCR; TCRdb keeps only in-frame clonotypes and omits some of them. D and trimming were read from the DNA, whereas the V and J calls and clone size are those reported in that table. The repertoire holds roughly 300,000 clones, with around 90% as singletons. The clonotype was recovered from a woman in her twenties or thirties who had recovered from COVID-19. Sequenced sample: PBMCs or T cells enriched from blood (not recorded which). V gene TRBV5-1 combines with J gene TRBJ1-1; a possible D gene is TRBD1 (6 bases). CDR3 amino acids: CASSALRGSHPAFF. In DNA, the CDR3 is TGCGCCAGCAGCGCTCTAAGGGGGTCCCATCCAGCTTTCTTT.